Shown below are 26 T cell receptor beta chains from a single sample sequenced in a study of cytomegalovirus exposure and HLA in healthy donors listed by TCRdb under 2017. The library was prepared using the immunoSEQ multiplex PCR assay. For the multiplex PCR, a mixture combining 60 forward primers for TCR Vbeta segments and 13 reverse primers for TCR Jbeta segments was used. The immuneACCESS repertoire file appears here via TCRdb, limited to in-frame rearrangements. These files lack a portion of the clones; in checked studies, under half of the deficit traces to unresolved V genes, and the cause of the others is not known. This sample comprises 180,000 or so clones, 65% to 85% of them detected only once. Around 1.4% of the sample is in the top ten clones. The specimen sequenced was PBMCs. These receptors all stem from a girl between 10 and 17 years old in good health and CMV-seropositive.

The table lists this clone with a few counts. Its ends do not fully match the called genes, so a read error is possible. The chain employs TRBV19 and TRBJ1-1, with TRBD1 matching 7 bases. The length of the CDR3 is 14 residues. From germline, CDR1 is LNHDA and CDR2 SQIVND (reference sequence). CDR3: CASRIGGLNTEAFF. For the CDR3, the DNA is TGTGCCAGTAGGATAGGGGGCTTGAACACTGAAGCTTTCTTT. Complete variable domain (other parts from reference TRBV19 and TRBJ1-1): DGGITQSPKYLFRKEGQNVTLSCEQNLNHDAMYWYRQDPGQGLRLIYYSQIVNDFQKGDIAEGYSVSREKKESFPLTVTSAQKNPTAFYLCASRIGGLNTEAFFGQGTRLTVV.

Concerning this clone: The CDR3 carries no conserved terminal phenylalanine or tryptophan, so it likely arises from a read error. The chain uses TRBV30 and TRBJ2-7; 8 bases line up with TRBD1. J gave up 4 bases and V 0 bases, and 8 bases lay outside the gene matches. Germline V lookup: CDR1 GTSNPN, CDR2 SVGIG (reference sequence). This CDR3 spans 15 amino acids. The CDR3 sequence is CAWSVSQGAIYEQYL. CDR3 DNA: TGTGCCTGGAGTGTTAGCCAGGGGGCGATTTACGAGCAGTACCTC.

V usage is TRBV7-9 and J usage is TRBJ1-1; the match to TRBD1 covers 9 bases. This CDR3 has 15 residues. Germline V lookup: CDR1 SEHNR, CDR2 FQNEAQ (reference sequence). Germline trimming cut 5 bases from V and 3 bases from J; bases unmatched to any gene: 7. The CDR3 bases are TGTGCCAGCAGCGCAAACAGGGGGCTGGACACTGAAGCTTTCTTT. Protein product: CASSANRGLDTEAFF.

The rearrangement uses TRBV19 and TRBJ1-1; weak D call: TRBD1 (5 bases). Germline-derived CDR1 and CDR2 are LNHDA and SQIVND (reference sequence). The germline V and J ends were trimmed by 6 bases and 2 bases, with 19 bases remaining between them. The CDR3 spans 16 residues. The CDR3 spells CASSPGGLSGNTEAFF. In DNA form, the CDR3 reads TGTGCCAGTAGCCCCGGGGGGTTATCGGGTAACACTGAAGCTTTCTTT.

The V and J genes are TRBV7-8 and TRBJ2-5; TRBD1 matches at 11 bases. V shed 8 bases, J shed 4 bases, and the junction held 6 bases outside the gene matches. This CDR3 has 14 amino acids. Germline V CDR1 and CDR2: SGHVS, FQNEAQ. CDR3 amino acids: CASGWTGGAETQYF. As DNA, the CDR3 is TGTGCCAGCGGGTGGACAGGGGGCGCAGAGACCCAGTACTTC.

A word on this clone: The junction departs from germline at one end; a sequencing error may be responsible. The chain is built from TRBV7-9 and TRBJ2-7, with D unresolved. The CDR3 length is 12 residues. CDR1 is SEHNR and CDR2 is FQNEAQ in the germline V gene (reference sequence). The CDR3: CSSSLTGWEQYF. CDR3 nucleotides: TGTTCCAGCAGCTTAACCGGGTGGGAGCAGTACTTC.

The gene calls are TRBV19 and TRBJ1-1, with 10 bases aligning to TRBD1. Germline V CDR1 and CDR2: LNHDA, SQIVND (reference sequence). The CDR3 totals 16 residues. V was pared by 5 bases and J by 2 bases, with 8 bases of the junction left unmatched. The DNA of the CDR3 is TGTGCCAGTAGTGAGAGACAGGGGGCGGGTAACACTGAAGCTTTCTTT. Encoded protein: CASSERQGAGNTEAFF.

This clone was found once. The chain is built from TRBV5-1 and TRBJ1-2, with D unclear. The CDR3 is made up of 14 amino acids. Germline CDR1 and CDR2: SGHRS and YFSETQ. V was clipped by 0 bases and J by 4 bases, with 10 bases between them. The CDR3 DNA reads TGCGCCAGCAGCTTGGCCGGGTTGGGCTATGGCTACACCTTC. It yields the protein CASSLAGLGYGYTF.

The V and J genes are TRBV7-9 and TRBJ2-1; D is perhaps TRBD1 (6 bases). This CDR3 comprises 14 residues. V lost 8 bases, J lost 9 bases, and 20 bases lay in between. Germline CDR1 and CDR2: SEHNR and FQNEAQ (reference sequence). CDR3 nucleotide sequence: TGTGCCAGCCGGGGCAGGGGCCTACAAAGTGAGCAGTTCTTC. Translation: CASRGRGLQSEQFF.

The CDR3 spells CASHPPGQFHYGYTF. As DNA, the CDR3 is TGTGCCAGCCATCCCCCCGGACAGTTTCACTATGGCTACACCTTC. The V call is TRBV5-5, the J call TRBJ1-2; the D gene is possibly TRBD1 (6 bases). Trimming took off 7 bases at V and 3 bases at J, with 19 bases between the two ends. CDR3 size: 15 residues. Germline V gene data show CDR1 as SGHKS and CDR2 as YYEKEE (reference sequence).

The chain combines TRBV6-5 with TRBJ2-7; tentative D call: TRBD1 (6 bases). The V end was cut by 7 bases, the J end by 5 bases, with 9 bases between. Germline CDR1 is MNHEY and CDR2 is SVGAGI. The CDR3 spans 11 residues. CDR3 DNA sequence: TGTGCCAGCACCAGGGGTGACGAGCAGTACTTC. Translated: CASTRGDEQYF.

CDR3 nucleotide sequence: TGTGCCAGCAGCGGAGGACAGGGAACAGATACGCAGTATTTT. It encodes CASSGGQGTDTQYF. This chain joins TRBV9 and TRBJ2-3; 8 bases fit TRBD1. The V segment lost 3 bases and the J segment 3 bases; nucleotides outside the gene matches: 3. This CDR3 comprises 14 residues. The germline gives CDR1 SGDLS, CDR2 YYNGEE.

The chain combines TRBV27 with TRBJ2-1, with no clear D. The germline gives CDR1 MNHEY, CDR2 SMNVEV (reference sequence). Trimming shortened V by 1 base and J by 6 bases, and 10 bases separated the two germline ends. This CDR3 region has 14 residues. In nucleotides, the CDR3 is TGTGCCAGCAGTTTATATCAACCGAGCAATGAGCAGTTCTTC. It encodes CASSLYQPSNEQFF.

This CDR3 reads CACSAGLASTDTQYF. The CDR3 DNA follows: TGTGCCTGCTCGGCGGGTCTAGCGAGCACAGATACGCAGTATTTT. The genes are TRBV30 and TRBJ2-3; tentative D call: TRBD2 (6 bases). CDR1 is GTSNPN, CDR2 SVGIG, per germline (reference sequence). The CDR3 sequence is 15 residues long. The V end lost 6 bases, the J end lost 0 bases, and 16 bases lay between the germline ends.

This clone was seen only once. This chain links TRBV19 with TRBJ1-5; D gene uncertain. The V end was cut by 2 bases, the J end by 0 bases, with 8 bases between. This CDR3 is built from 15 residues. The germline CDR1 and CDR2 sequences are LNHDA and SQIVND (reference sequence). DNA of the CDR3: TGTGCCAGTAGTATAAGCAGGAATAGCAATCAGCCCCAGCATTTT. Translation: CASSISRNSNQPQHF. Using reference TRBV19 and TRBJ1-5 for the parts outside the CDR3, the full variable domain is DGGITQSPKYLFRKEGQNVTLSCEQNLNHDAMYWYRQDPGQGLRLIYYSQIVNDFQKGDIAEGYSVSREKKESFPLTVTSAQKNPTAFYLCASSISRNSNQPQHFGDGTRLSIL.

The V and J genes are TRBV11-3 and TRBJ2-1; no definite D call. There are 11 residues in the CDR3. In germline, CDR1 is SGHNT, CDR2 YENEEA. Trimming left V 4 bases short and J 7 bases short, with 5 bases between. The chain's CDR3 is CASSSGNEQFF. CDR3 DNA sequence: TGTGCCAGCAGCTCCGGGAATGAGCAGTTCTTC. Variable domain in full (rest from reference TRBV11-3 and TRBJ2-1): EAGVVQSPRYKIIEKKQPVAFWCNPISGHNTLYWYLQNLGQGPELLIRYENEEAVDDSQLPKDRFSAERLKGVDSTLKIQPAELGDSAVYLCASSSGNEQFFGPGTRLTVL.

The V call is TRBV11-2, the J call TRBJ1-1; D is perhaps TRBD1 (6 bases). Between the trimmed V and J ends, which lost 5 bases and 2 bases, there was a span of 15 bases. The germline V gene has CDR1 SGHAT and CDR2 FQNNGV. The CDR3 extends over 15 amino acids. The CDR3 nucleotides are TGTGCCAGCAGCCTACTGGACAGCCAAAACACTGAAGCTTTCTTT. This codes for CASSLLDSQNTEAFF.

The rearrangement joins TRBV27 to TRBJ2-7; 8 bases are a match to TRBD2. V shed 0 bases and J 4 bases; nucleotides not matched to a gene: 5. The CDR3 totals 15 residues. The germline CDR1 and CDR2 sequences are MNHEY and SMNVEV (reference sequence). CDR3 DNA sequence: TGTGCCAGCAGTTTATCAGCGGGAGTTTGGTACGAGCAGTACTTC. Encoded protein: CASSLSAGVWYEQYF.

This clone was seen only once. The chain combines TRBV5-1 with TRBJ2-3; TRBD1 agrees at 10 bases. CDR1 is SGHRS and CDR2 is YFSETQ in the germline V gene. The CDR3 covers 17 residues. V trimming: 1 base; J trimming: 9 bases; junction bases outside the gene matches: 14. The CDR3 protein is CASSLFGGQGLAGTQYF. The CDR3 nucleotides are TGCGCCAGCAGCTTGTTTGGGGGACAGGGGCTGGCGGGCACGCAGTATTTT.

The CDR3 is CASSFPTSGEETQYF. CDR3 nucleotides: TGTGCCAGCAGTTTTCCGACTAGCGGAGAAGAGACCCAGTACTTC. The gene calls are TRBV6-6 and TRBJ2-5; 9 nucleotides match TRBD2. CDR1 is MNHNY, CDR2 SVGAGI, per germline (reference sequence). The CDR3 sequence is 15 residues long. V gave up 4 bases and J gave up 3 bases; unmatched junction bases: 6.

This sequence joins TRBV2 and TRBJ2-3, with 9 positions matching TRBD2. CDR3 length equals 19 residues. Germline CDR1 reads SNHLY; CDR2 reads FYNNEI. J lost 6 bases, V lost 2 bases, and 18 bases had no gene match. The CDR3 here is CASSERIGLAFPGEDTQYF. DNA for the CDR3: TGTGCCAGCAGTGAAAGGATAGGACTAGCGTTCCCGGGGGAGGATACGCAGTATTTT.

The rearrangement links TRBV13 to TRBJ2-1; TRBD2 aligns across 9 bases. There are 16 residues in the CDR3. Germline V gene lookup returns CDR1 PRHDT and CDR2 FYEKMQ (reference sequence). J lost 4 bases, V lost 5 bases, and 9 bases had no gene match. This CDR3 reads CASSPNRLAGYNEQFF. Written as DNA, the CDR3 is TGTGCCAGCAGCCCCAACAGGCTAGCGGGGTACAATGAGCAGTTCTTC.

The chain employs TRBV27 and TRBJ1-1; 10 bases align to TRBD1. This CDR3 is 12 amino acids long. CDR1 MNHEY and CDR2 SMNVEV come from the germline V gene (reference sequence). V shed 3 bases, J shed 11 bases, and the junction held 3 bases outside the gene matches. This CDR3 is CASSFGTGVAFF. The CDR3 bases are TGTGCCAGCAGTTTCGGGACAGGGGTTGCTTTCTTT.

In this sample, this clone turned up a few times. Here the CDR3 reads CASSSRRMNTEAFF. CDR3 DNA: TGTGCCAGCAGCTCTCGCAGGATGAACACTGAAGCTTTCTTT. This chain joins TRBV7-9 and TRBJ1-1; no clear D gene. The V end lost 4 bases, the J end lost 0 bases, and 9 bases lay between the germline ends. The length of the CDR3 is 14 residues. CDR1 SEHNR and CDR2 FQNEAQ come from the germline V gene (reference sequence).

The chain carries TRBV9 and TRBJ2-5; 14 bases are shared with TRBD2. After removal of 3 bases from V and 4 bases from J, the junction contained 5 bases not matched to a gene. The germline gives CDR1 SGDLS, CDR2 YYNGEE. The CDR3 consists of 16 residues. This CDR3 is CASSETSGRAGETQYF. The DNA for the CDR3 is TGTGCCAGCAGCGAGACTAGCGGGAGGGCTGGAGAGACCCAGTACTTC.

The CDR3 bases are TGTGCCAGCAGCTCCCAAGCCACTTCGTTCTATGGCTACACCTTC. It yields the protein CASSSQATSFYGYTF. This sequence joins TRBV7-2 and TRBJ1-2, with unresolved D. Germline lookup yields CDR1 SGHTA and CDR2 FQGNSA. This CDR3 is built from 15 residues. The V end was cut by 4 bases, the J end by 4 bases, with 16 bases between.